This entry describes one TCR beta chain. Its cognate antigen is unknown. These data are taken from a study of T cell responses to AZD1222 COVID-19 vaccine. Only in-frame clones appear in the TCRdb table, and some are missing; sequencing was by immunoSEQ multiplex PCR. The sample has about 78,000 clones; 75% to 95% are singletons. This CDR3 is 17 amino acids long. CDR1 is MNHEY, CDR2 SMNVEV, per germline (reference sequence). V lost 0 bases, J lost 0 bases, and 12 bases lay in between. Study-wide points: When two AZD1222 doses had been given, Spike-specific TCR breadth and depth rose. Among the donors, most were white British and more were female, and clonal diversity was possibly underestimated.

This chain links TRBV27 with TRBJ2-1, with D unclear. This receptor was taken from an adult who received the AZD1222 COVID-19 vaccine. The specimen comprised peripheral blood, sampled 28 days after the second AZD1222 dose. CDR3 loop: CASSLSGGYSSYNEQFF. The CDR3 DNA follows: TGTGCCAGCAGTTTATCAGGCGGTTATAGCTCCTACAATGAGCAGTTCTTC.